These 7 T cell receptor beta chains were sequenced from one sample in a study of blood T cells in healthy people across ages. Combining a sample-barcoded 5' primer with a J-beta primer mix, a second PCR ran for 7 to 11 cycles. Using its own MiXCR run on the 5' RACE reads, TCRdb lists one record per CDR3 protein. Seen here are about 1.6 million distinct CDR3 sequences, about 31% observed once, and the top ten hold around 11%. Sample: blood. Receptors were obtained from a woman aged 30 to 39 in good health.

The chain joins TRBV6-5 to TRBJ1-2, with TRBD1 identical over 7 bases. From germline, CDR1 is MNHEY and CDR2 SVGAGI. The CDR3 spans 15 residues. Germline trimming cut 6 bases from V and 4 bases from J; bases unmatched to any gene: 11. The CDR3 DNA follows: TGTGCCAGCAGCCCCGGGGCCCAGGGGGTCTATGGCTACACCTTC. This codes for CASSPGAQGVYGYTF.

The chain uses TRBV12-3 or TRBV12-4 and TRBJ1-4; D might be TRBD1 (5 bases). The length of the CDR3 is 14 residues. Trimming left V 5 bases short and J 7 bases short, with 14 bases between. The CDR3 spells CASSRGSGGEKLFF. CDR3 DNA: TGTGCCAGCAGTCGGGGGTCCGGGGGTGAAAAACTGTTTTTT.

This clonotype was counted only a few times. The V and J genes are TRBV7-9 and TRBJ2-7; 8 bases agree with TRBD1. There are 17 residues in the CDR3. V was pared by 1 base and J by 4 bases, with 12 bases of the junction left unmatched. Germline V lookup: CDR1 SEHNR, CDR2 FQNEAQ (reference sequence). CDR3: CASSLEGAGTGRYEQYF. The CDR3 nucleotides are TGTGCCAGCAGCTTAGAGGGTGCTGGGACAGGCAGATACGAGCAGTACTTC.

The genes are TRBV29-1 and TRBJ2-3, with D maybe TRBD2 (6 bases). This CDR3 comprises 14 residues. Germline-derived CDR1 and CDR2 are SQVTM and ANQGSEA. The V and J ends lost 7 bases and 3 bases respectively, with 17 bases between them. This CDR3 is CSAGPPGETDTQYF. CDR3 sequence (DNA): TGCAGCGCCGGGCCCCCGGGGGAAACAGATACGCAGTATTTT.

This clonotype was seen a single time. A single base separates this from a much larger clone, so it may be a read error. The V call is TRBV28, the J call TRBJ2-4; the D gene is possibly TRBD2 (5 bases). The J call could be wrong; TRBJ2-7 is a better fit for the DNA end. Germline assignment: CDR1 MDHEN and CDR2 SYDVKM. This CDR3 contains 11 residues. This CDR3 is CASSHGDEQYF. The CDR3 DNA reads TGTGCCAGCAGTCACGGGGACGAGCAGTACTTC.

This clonotype was seen a handful of times. The V and J genes are TRBV5-5 and TRBJ2-3, with D possibly TRBD2 on 6 matching bases. This CDR3 comprises 15 residues. Germline CDR1 reads SGHKS; CDR2 reads YYEKEE (reference sequence). V lost 5 bases, J lost 3 bases, and 16 bases lay in between. The CDR3 sequence is CASRALAMGTDTQYF. Here the CDR3 DNA reads TGTGCCAGCAGGGCACTAGCCATGGGGACAGATACGCAGTATTTT.

V usage is TRBV29-1 and J usage is TRBJ1-1; D perhaps matches TRBD1 (6 bases). CDR1 and CDR2 (germline): SQVTM, ANQGSEA. The CDR3 consists of 12 residues. The ends were cut back, 6 bases at V and 4 bases at J, with 12 bases in the middle. The CDR3 sequence is CSVRGAGTEAFF. The CDR3 region has the DNA TGCAGCGTACGGGGGGCTGGCACTGAAGCTTTCTTT.